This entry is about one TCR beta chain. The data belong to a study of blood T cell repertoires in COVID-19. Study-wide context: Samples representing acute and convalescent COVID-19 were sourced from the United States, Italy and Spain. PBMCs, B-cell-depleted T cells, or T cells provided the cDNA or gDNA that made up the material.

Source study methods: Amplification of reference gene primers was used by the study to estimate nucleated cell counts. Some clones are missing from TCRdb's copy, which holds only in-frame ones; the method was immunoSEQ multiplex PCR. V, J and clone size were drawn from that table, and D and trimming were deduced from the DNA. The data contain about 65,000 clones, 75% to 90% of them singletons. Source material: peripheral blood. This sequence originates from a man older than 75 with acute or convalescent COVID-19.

The CDR3 here is CSASWGAGAQWGETQYF. CDR3 nucleotides: TGCAGTGCTAGTTGGGGGGCGGGGGCACAATGGGGGGAGACCCAGTACTTC. The chain uses TRBV20-1 and TRBJ2-5; D is perhaps TRBD2 (7 bases). CDR3 length: 17 residues. V lost 3 bases to trimming and J lost 5 bases, with 25 bases between them. Germline loops: CDR1 DFQATT, CDR2 SNEGSKA (reference sequence).